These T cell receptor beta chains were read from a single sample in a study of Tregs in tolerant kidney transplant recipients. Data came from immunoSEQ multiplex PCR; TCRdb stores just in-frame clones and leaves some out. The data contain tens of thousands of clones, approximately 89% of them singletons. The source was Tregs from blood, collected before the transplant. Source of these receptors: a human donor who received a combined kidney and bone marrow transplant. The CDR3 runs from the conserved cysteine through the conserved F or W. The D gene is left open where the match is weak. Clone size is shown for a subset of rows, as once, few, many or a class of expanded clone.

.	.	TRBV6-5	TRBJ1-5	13	TGTGCCAGCAGGGAGTTCAGCAATCAGCCCCAGCATTTT	CASREFSNQPQHF
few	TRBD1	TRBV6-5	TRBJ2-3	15	TGTGCCAGCAGAGAACCACAGGGGGCAAAAGATACGCAGTATTTT	CASREPQGAKDTQYF
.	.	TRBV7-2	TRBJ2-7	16	TGTGCCAGCAGCTTAGGCTCGGGACTGGGGACCTACGAGCAGTACTTC	CASSLGSGLGTYEQYF
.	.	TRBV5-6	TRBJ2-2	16	TGTGCCAGCAGCTTGCCGACACGTTCGAACACCGGGGAGCTGTTTTTT	CASSLPTRSNTGELFF
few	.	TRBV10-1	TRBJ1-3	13	TGCGCCAGCAGATTTTCCAACGGGAACACCATATATTTT	CASRFSNGNTIYF
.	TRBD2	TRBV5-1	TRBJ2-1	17	TGCGCCAGCAGCTTGTCCCCCCTAGCGGGAGGTTACAATGAGCAGTTCTTC	CASSLSPLAGGYNEQFF
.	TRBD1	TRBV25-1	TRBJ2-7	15	TGTGCCAGCAGTAAGACAGGGGGACTTTCCTACGAGCAGTACTTC	CASSKTGGLSYEQYF
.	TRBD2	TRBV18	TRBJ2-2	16	TGTGCCAGCTCACTCCCTAGCGGGAGGGCCGACGGGGAGCTGTTTTTT	CASSLPSGRADGELFF
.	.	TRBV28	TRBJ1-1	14	TGTGCCAGCAGCCCTCGGACGGGGAACACTGAAGCTTTCTTT	CASSPRTGNTEAFF
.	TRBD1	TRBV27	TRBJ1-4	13	TGTGCCAGCATGGGACAGAAGAATGAAAAACTGTTTTTT	CASMGQKNEKLFF
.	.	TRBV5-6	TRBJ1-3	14	TGTGCCAGCAGCTGGGACAACTCTGGAAACACCATATATTTT	CASSWDNSGNTIYF
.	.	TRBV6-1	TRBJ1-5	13	TGTGCCAGCAACTGGGGGATCAATCAGCCCCAGCATTTT	CASNWGINQPQHF
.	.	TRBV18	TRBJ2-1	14	TGTGCCAGCTCACCACCGCCAGCCTACAATGAGCAGTTCTTC	CASSPPPAYNEQFF
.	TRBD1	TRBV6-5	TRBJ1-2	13	TGTGCCAGCAGTTCACAGGGGTACTATGGCTACACCTTC	CASSSQGYYGYTF
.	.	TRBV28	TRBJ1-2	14	TGTGCCAGCAGTCTATACGGGTCGGACGGGGGCTACACCTTC	CASSLYGSDGGYTF
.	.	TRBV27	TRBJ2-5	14	TGTGCCAGCAGTTTATCACGGCTTGAAGAGACCCAGTACTTC	CASSLSRLEETQYF
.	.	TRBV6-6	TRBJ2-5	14	TGTGCCAGCACCATTACTGGGGGTGGAGAGACCCAGTACTTC	CASTITGGGETQYF
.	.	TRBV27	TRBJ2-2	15	TGTGCCAGCAGGCTCTCCCGACTCAACACCGGGGAGCTGTTTTTT	CASRLSRLNTGELFF
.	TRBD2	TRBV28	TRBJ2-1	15	TGTGCCAGCAATTCTAGGGCTAGCGGGAGCTATGAGCAGTTCTTC	CASNSRASGSYEQFF
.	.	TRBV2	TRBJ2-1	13	TGTGCCAGCAGTGAACAGGGCTACAATGAGCAGTTCTTC	CASSEQGYNEQFF
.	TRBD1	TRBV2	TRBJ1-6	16	TGTGCCAGCACCGCCGGACAGGGGGATAGCAATTCACCCCTCCACTTT	CASTAGQGDSNSPLHF
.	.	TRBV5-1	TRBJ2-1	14	TGCGCCAGCAGCTTGGCCGCCGGTTACAATGAGCAGTTCTTC	CASSLAAGYNEQFF
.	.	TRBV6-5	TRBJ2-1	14	TGTGCCAGCACCGCGGCCGACAGGCCCCAGGGGCAGTTCTTC	CASTAADRPQGQFF
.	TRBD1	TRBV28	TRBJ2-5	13	TGTGCCAGCAGGATTACAGGGGGAGAGACCCAGCACTTC	CASRITGGETQHF
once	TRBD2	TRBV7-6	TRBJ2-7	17	TGTGCCAGCAGCTTAGGTGGGCTTAGCGGGGGGCCCAACGAGCAGTACTTC	CASSLGGLSGGPNEQYF
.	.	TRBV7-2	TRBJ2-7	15	TGTGCCAGCAGCTTCGTCGGGGTGGGCCAGGGCGAGCAGTACTTC	CASSFVGVGQGEQYF
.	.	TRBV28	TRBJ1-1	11	TGTGCCAGCAGCTGGGCCGGAGAGGCTTTCTTT	CASSWAGEAFF
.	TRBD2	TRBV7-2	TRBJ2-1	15	TGTGCCAGCAGTTCCGGGGGGGCTGGAGGGAATGAGCAGTTCTTC	CASSSGGAGGNEQFF
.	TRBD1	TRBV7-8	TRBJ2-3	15	TGTGCCAGCAGCTTATCGGGACAGAGCACAGATACGCAGTATTTT	CASSLSGQSTDTQYF
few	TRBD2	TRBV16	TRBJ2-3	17	TGTGCCAGCAGCCGCGGGACTAGCGGGAGTACGACAGATACGCAGTATTTT	CASSRGTSGSTTDTQYF
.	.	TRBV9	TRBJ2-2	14	TGTGCCAGCAGCGTAGACCATGTCAACGGGGAGCTGTTTTTT	CASSVDHVNGELFF
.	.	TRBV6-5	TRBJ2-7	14	TGTGCCAGCATGAACTGGGGACGAAGCTACGAGCAGTACTTC	CASMNWGRSYEQYF
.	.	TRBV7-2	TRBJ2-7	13	TGTGCCAGCAGCTTAGAGGTAAACTACGAGCAGTACTTC	CASSLEVNYEQYF
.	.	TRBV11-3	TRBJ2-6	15	TGTGCCAGCAGCTTAGATGGGTCTGGGGCCAACGTCCTGACTTTC	CASSLDGSGANVLTF
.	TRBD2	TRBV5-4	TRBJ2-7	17	TGTGCCAGCAGCTTGGTGGGGGGGAGGACTGGCCCGTACGAGCAGTACTTC	CASSLVGGRTGPYEQYF
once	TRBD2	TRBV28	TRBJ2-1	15	TGTGCCAGCAGTTTCCGGCGGGAGGGATACAATGAGCAGTTCTTC	CASSFRREGYNEQFF
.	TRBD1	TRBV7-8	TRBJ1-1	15	TGTGCCAGCAGCCCGGGACAGGGGTACAGCACTGAAGCTTTCTTT	CASSPGQGYSTEAFF
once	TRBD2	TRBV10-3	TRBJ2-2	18	TGTGCCATCAGTGAGTCCGGTAGCGGGCGCGCGAACACCGGGGAGCTGTTTTTT	CAISESGSGRANTGELFF
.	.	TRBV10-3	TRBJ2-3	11	TGTGCCATCAGTGTGGGGGATACGCAGTATTTT	CAISVGDTQYF
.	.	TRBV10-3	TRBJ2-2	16	TGTGCCATCAGTGAGGGGGGCAAGGCGAACACCGGGGAGCTGTTTTTT	CAISEGGKANTGELFF
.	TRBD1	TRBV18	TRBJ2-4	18	TGTGCCAGCTCACCGGGACAGGGGGCGGGATCGGCCAAAAACATTCAGTACTTC	CASSPGQGAGSAKNIQYF
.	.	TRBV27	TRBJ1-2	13	TGTGCCAGCAGTTCGACACGAAACTATGGCTACACCTTC	CASSSTRNYGYTF
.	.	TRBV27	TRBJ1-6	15	TGTGCCAGCAGGCAAGGGCAGAGCTATAATTCACCCCTCCACTTT	CASRQGQSYNSPLHF
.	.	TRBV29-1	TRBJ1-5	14	TGCAGCCCCCATCCGTTCCCCCCCGGTGGGCCCCAGCATTTT	CSPHPFPPGGPQHF
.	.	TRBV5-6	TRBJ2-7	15	TGTGCCAGCAGCTTGGGGACAGTCCTCTCCTACGAGCAGTACTTC	CASSLGTVLSYEQYF
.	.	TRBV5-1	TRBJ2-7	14	TGCGCCAGCAGCTCGGACAGCACCCCCTACGAGCAGTACTTC	CASSSDSTPYEQYF